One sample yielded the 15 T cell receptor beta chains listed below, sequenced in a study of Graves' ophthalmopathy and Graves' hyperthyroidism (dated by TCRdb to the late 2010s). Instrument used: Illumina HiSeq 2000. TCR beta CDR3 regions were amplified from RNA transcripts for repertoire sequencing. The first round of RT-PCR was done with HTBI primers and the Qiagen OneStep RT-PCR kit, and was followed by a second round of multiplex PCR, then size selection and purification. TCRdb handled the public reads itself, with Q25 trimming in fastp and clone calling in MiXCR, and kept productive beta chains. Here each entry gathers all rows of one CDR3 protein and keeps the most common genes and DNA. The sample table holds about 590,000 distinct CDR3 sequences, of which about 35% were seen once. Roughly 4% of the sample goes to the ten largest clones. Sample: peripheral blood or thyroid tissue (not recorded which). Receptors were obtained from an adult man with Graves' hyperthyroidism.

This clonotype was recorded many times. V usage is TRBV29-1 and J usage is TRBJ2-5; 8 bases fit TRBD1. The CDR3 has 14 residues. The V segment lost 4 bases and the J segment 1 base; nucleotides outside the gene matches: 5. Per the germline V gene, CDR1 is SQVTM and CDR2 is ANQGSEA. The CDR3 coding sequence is TGCAGCGTTGGACAGGGGCCTACCCAAGAGACCCAGTACTTC. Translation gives CSVGQGPTQETQYF.

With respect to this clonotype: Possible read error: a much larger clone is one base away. The CDR3 sequence is CTSSLALETGYDTGELFF. DNA of the CDR3: TGTACCAGCAGCTTAGCGTTAGAGACAGGGTATGACACCGGGGAGCTGTTTTTT. The rearrangement links TRBV7-8 to TRBJ2-2, with 7 bases identical to TRBD1. CDR1 and CDR2 (germline): SGHVS, FQNEAQ. The CDR3 length is 18 residues.

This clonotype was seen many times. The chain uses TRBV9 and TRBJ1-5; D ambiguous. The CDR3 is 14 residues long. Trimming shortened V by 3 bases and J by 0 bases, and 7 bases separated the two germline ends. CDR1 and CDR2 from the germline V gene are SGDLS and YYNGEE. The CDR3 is CASSAPNSNQPQHF. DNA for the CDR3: TGTGCCAGCAGCGCCCCAAATAGCAATCAGCCCCAGCATTTT. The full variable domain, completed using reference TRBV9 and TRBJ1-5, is DSGVTQTPKHLITATGQRVTLRCSPRSGDLSVYWYQQSLDQGLQFLIQYYNGEERAKGNILERFSAQQFPDLHSELNLSSLELGDSALYFCASSAPNSNQPQHFGDGTRLSIL.

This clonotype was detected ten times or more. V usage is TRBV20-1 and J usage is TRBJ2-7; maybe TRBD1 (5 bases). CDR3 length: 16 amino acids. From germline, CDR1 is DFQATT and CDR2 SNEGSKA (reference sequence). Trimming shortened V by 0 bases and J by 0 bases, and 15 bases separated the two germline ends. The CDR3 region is CSAREVNRRLSYEQYF. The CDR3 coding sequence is TGCAGTGCTAGAGAGGTGAACAGGCGACTCTCCTACGAGCAGTACTTC.

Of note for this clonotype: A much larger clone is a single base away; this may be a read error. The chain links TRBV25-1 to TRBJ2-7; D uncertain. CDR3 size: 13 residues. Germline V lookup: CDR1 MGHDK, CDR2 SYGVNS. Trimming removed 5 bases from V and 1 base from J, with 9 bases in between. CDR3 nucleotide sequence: TGTGCCAGCAGTCACTCCGAGTCCTACGAGCAGTACTTC. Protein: CASSHSESYEQYF.

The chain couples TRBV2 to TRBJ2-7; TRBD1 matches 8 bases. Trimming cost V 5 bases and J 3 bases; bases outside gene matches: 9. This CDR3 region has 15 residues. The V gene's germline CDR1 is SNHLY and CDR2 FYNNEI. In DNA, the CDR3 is TGTGCCAGCAGTTTATCATTCAGGGGGCTCTACGAGCAGTACTTC. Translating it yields CASSLSFRGLYEQYF.

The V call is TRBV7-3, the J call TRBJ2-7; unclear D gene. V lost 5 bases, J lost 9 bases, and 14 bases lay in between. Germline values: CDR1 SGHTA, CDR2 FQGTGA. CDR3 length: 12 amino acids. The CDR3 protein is CASSRTAPGQYF. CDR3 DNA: TGTGCCAGCAGCCGAACCGCACCGGGGCAGTACTTC.

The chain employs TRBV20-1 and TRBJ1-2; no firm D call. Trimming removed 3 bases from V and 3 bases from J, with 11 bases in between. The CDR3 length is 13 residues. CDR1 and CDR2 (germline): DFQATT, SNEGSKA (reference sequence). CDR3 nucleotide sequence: TGCAGTGCTAGCGGGAGGGCGGACTATGGCTACACCTTC. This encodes CSASGRADYGYTF.

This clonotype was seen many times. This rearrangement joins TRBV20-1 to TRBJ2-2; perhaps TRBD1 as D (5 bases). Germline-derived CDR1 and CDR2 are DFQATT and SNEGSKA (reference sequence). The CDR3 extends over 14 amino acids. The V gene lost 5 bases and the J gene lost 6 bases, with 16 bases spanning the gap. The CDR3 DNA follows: TGCAGTGCTTCCAGGGTCGGTTTCGCCGGGGAGCTGTTTTTT. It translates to CSASRVGFAGELFF.

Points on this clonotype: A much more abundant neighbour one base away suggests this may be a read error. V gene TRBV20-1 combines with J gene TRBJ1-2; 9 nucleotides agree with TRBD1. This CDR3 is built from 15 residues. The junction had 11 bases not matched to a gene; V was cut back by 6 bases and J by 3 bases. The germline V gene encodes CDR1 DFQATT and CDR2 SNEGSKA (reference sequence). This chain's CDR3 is CSAITRDRDHYGYTF. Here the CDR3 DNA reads TGCAGTGCGATTACCAGGGACAGGGATCACTATGGCTACACCTTC.

The CDR3, as DNA: TGTGCCAGCAGCGTAGGAGCTGGAGGGGCCAACGTCCTGACTTTC. Amino acids: CASSVGAGGANVLTF. The chain uses TRBV7-9 and TRBJ2-6, with D hard to call. The germline CDR1 and CDR2 sequences are SEHNR and FQNEAQ (reference sequence). The CDR3 totals 15 residues. Trimming pared 5 bases from V and 4 bases from J, leaving 12 bases between.

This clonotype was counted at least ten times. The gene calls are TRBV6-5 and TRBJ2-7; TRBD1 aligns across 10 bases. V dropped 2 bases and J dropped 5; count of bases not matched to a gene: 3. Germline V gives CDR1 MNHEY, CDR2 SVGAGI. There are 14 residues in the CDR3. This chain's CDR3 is CASSYPGQGNEQYF. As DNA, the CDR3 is TGTGCCAGCAGTTACCCGGGACAGGGGAACGAGCAGTACTTC.

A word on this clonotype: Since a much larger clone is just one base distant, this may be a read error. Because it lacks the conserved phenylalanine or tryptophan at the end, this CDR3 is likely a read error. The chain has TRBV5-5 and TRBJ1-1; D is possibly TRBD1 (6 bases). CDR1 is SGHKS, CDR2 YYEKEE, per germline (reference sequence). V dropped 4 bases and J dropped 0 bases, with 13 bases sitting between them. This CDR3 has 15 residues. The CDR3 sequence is CASSATGSLNTEAFL. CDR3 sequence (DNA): TGTGCCAGCAGCGCCACAGGGTCCCTGAACACTGAAGCTTTCTTG.

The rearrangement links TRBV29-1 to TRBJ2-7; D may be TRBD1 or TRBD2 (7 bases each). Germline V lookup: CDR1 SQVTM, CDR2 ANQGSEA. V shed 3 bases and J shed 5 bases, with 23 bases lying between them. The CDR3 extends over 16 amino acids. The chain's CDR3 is CSVETYRQGGEDEQYF. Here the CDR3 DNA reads TGCAGCGTTGAGACCTACCGACAGGGAGGGGAGGACGAGCAGTACTTC.

The CDR3 nucleotides are TGTGCCAGCAGCCCCCACGTAATGGGCAGGGGCACCGGGGAGCTGTTTTTT. It specifies CASSPHVMGRGTGELFF. The V call is TRBV9, the J call TRBJ2-2; a weak D match, TRBD1 (6 bases). Trimming took 4 bases from V and 4 from J, leaving 20 bases between them. The CDR3 contains 17 residues. Germline-derived CDR1 and CDR2 are SGDLS and YYNGEE.